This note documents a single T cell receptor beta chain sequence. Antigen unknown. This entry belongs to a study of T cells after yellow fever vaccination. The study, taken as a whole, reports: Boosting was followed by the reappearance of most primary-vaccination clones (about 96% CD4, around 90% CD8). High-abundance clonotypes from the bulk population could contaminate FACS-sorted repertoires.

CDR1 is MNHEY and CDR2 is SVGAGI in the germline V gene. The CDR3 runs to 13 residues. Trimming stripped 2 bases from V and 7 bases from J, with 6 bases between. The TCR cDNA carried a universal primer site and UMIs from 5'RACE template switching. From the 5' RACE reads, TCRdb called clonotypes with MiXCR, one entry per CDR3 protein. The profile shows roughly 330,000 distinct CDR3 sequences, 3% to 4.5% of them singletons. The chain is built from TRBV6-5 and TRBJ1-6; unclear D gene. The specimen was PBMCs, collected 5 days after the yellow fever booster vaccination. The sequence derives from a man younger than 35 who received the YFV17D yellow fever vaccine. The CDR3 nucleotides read TGTGCCAGCAGTTACCGGCGAAATTCACCCCTCCACTTT. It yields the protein CASSYRRNSPLHF.